These T cell receptor beta chains were read from a single sample in a study of metastatic and nonmetastatic thyroid tumors. With MiXCR, TCRdb called clones anew from the PCR reads. The sample holds more than 9,000 clones; under 30% are singletons and the top ten take roughly 10%. Specimen: tumor tissue. All receptors come from a male donor with papillary thyroid cancer or a benign thyroid nodule (not recorded which). Some clones in this sample may be carry-over from other donors' samples. The CDR3 runs from the conserved cysteine through the conserved F or W. Each record gives: CDR3 protein, CDR3 DNA, V gene, clone size, D gene, J gene. D genes are given only for firm matches. Clone size appears in some rows only: once, few, many, or a class for an expanded clone.

CSAWDRNTEAFF TGCAGTGCTTGGGACAGGAACACTGAAGCTTTCTTT TRBV20-1 medium-sized TRBD1 TRBJ1-1
CASSYSTGLPLHF TGTGCCAGCAGTTACTCGACAGGGTTACCCCTCCACTTT TRBV6-6 few TRBD1 TRBJ1-6
CASREVNMNTEAFF TGTGCCAGCAGGGAAGTAAATATGAACACTGAAGCTTTCTTT TRBV2 few NA TRBJ1-1
CASSPGLVAPDTQYF TGTGCCAGCAGCCCGGGACTAGTAGCCCCAGATACGCAGTATTTT TRBV2 few TRBD2 TRBJ2-3
CAISEDPGTYGYTF TGTGCCATCAGTGAGGACCCAGGGACCTATGGCTACACCTTC TRBV10-3 many NA TRBJ1-2
CASSSEGSTINNEHFF TGTGCCAGCAGCTCCGAGGGGAGCACTATTAACAATGAGCATTTCTTC TRBV11-1 NA NA TRBJ2-1
CASSSTGLADYSEQFF TGCGCCAGCAGTTCGACAGGACTAGCGGACTACAGTGAGCAGTTCTTC TRBV10-2 many TRBD2 TRBJ2-1
CASARSLAEPQETQYF TGTGCCAGCGCACGGTCCCTAGCGGAGCCCCAAGAGACCCAGTACTTC TRBV6-1 NA TRBD2 TRBJ2-5
CSADPRRDNQPQHF TGCAGTGCTGACCCCAGGAGGGACAATCAGCCCCAGCATTTT TRBV20-1 NA NA TRBJ1-5
CASNDPGQGANSPLHF TGTGCCAGCAACGACCCGGGACAGGGGGCAAATTCACCCCTCCACTTT TRBV12-3/TRBV12-4 medium-sized TRBD1 TRBJ1-6
CASSPDSPSGNTIYF TGCGCCAGCAGTCCTGACAGTCCTTCTGGAAACACCATATATTTT TRBV10-1 medium-sized NA TRBJ1-3
CASRTGGVNEQYF TGTGCCAGCCGCACAGGCGGGGTAAACGAGCAGTACTTC TRBV27 medium-sized NA TRBJ2-7
CASRSSYTAGGREKLFF TGTGCCAGCAGATCCAGTTATACAGCAGGGGGCCGGGAAAAACTGTTTTTT TRBV6-1 medium-sized TRBD1 TRBJ1-4
CASSQSKPRTSDVDEQFF TGTGCCAGCAGCCAATCAAAACCTAGGACTAGCGATGTCGATGAGCAGTTCTTC TRBV3-1 once TRBD2 TRBJ2-1
CASSVEGIAYEQYF TGTGCCAGCAGTGTGGAAGGGATAGCCTACGAGCAGTACTTC TRBV6-1 NA NA TRBJ2-7
CASSQSGINTGELFF TGTGCCAGCTCACAGAGCGGGATTAACACCGGGGAGCTGTTTTTT TRBV18 many TRBD2 TRBJ2-2
CASSHGGDEAFF TGTGCCAGCAGCCATGGGGGGGATGAAGCTTTCTTT TRBV7-3 NA NA TRBJ1-1
CASSQETQYF TGTGCCAGCAGCCAAGAGACCCAGTACTTC TRBV3-1 many NA TRBJ2-5
CASSYSKADYGYTF TGTGCCAGCAGTTACTCGAAGGCGGACTATGGCTACACCTTC TRBV6-2/TRBV6-3 NA NA TRBJ1-2
CATALGEYEQYF TGTGCCACCGCCTTGGGTGAATACGAGCAGTACTTC TRBV6-2/TRBV6-3 NA NA TRBJ2-7
CSAAGTENTGELFF TGCAGTGCTGCCGGGACAGAGAACACCGGGGAGCTGTTTTTT TRBV20-1 NA TRBD1 TRBJ2-2
CASSSQTLTGELFF TGTGCCAGCAGCTCTCAGACCCTCACCGGGGAGCTGTTTTTT TRBV3-1 many NA TRBJ2-2
CASSPGHSSYNEQFF TGTGCCAGTAGTCCGGGGCACAGCTCCTACAATGAGCAGTTCTTC TRBV19 NA NA TRBJ2-1
CSARDPETSNFYEQYF TGCAGTGCTAGAGATCCCGAGACTTCCAACTTTTACGAGCAGTACTTC TRBV20-1 NA NA TRBJ2-7
CASSTGSTSGVCEQYF TGCGCCAGCAGCACTGGGAGCACTAGCGGCGTCTGCGAGCAGTACTTC TRBV5-1 NA TRBD2 TRBJ2-7
CASSPSGQGGTEAFF TGTGCCAGCAGCCCATCGGGACAGGGGGGCACTGAAGCTTTCTTT TRBV11-2 large TRBD1 TRBJ1-1
CASIKQGALYEQYF TGTGCCAGCATTAAACAGGGGGCTTTATACGAGCAGTACTTC TRBV12-3/TRBV12-4 NA TRBD1 TRBJ2-7
CACSIKTQGSDGYTF TGTGCCTGCTCTATAAAAACCCAGGGGAGCGATGGCTACACCTTC TRBV30 medium-sized NA TRBJ1-2
CSARDFRYSNEKLFF TGCAGTGCTAGAGATTTCCGGTATTCTAATGAAAAACTGTTTTTT TRBV20-1 many NA TRBJ1-4
CASSLVNTEAFF TGTGCCAGCAGCTTGGTGAACACTGAAGCTTTCTTT TRBV5-6 NA NA TRBJ1-1
CASSPDLESEQYF TGTGCCAGCTCACCAGATCTAGAGAGCGAGCAGTACTTC TRBV18 NA NA TRBJ2-7
CASSQDGRRETQYF TGCGCCAGCAGCCAAGACGGGCGGAGGGAGACCCAGTACTTC TRBV4-1 NA NA TRBJ2-5
CATSEGRASKPQYF TGTGCCACCAGTGAGGGCAGGGCATCGAAGCCGCAGTATTTT TRBV24-1 many NA TRBJ2-3
CASSLQAGWGNEQFF TGTGCCAGCAGCTTACAGGCGGGATGGGGTAATGAGCAGTTCTTC TRBV7-8 medium-sized NA TRBJ2-1
CSAPRGGTGANVLTF TGCAGTGCCCCAAGAGGGGGAACTGGGGCCAACGTCCTGACTTTC TRBV20-1 many NA TRBJ2-6
CTSSSPGQLNTEAFF TGTACCAGCAGTTCCCCGGGACAACTCAACACTGAAGCTTTCTTC TRBV12-3/TRBV12-4 NA NA TRBJ1-1
CASRWTSAISDNEQFF TGTGCCAGCAGATGGACTAGCGCGATTTCGGACAATGAGCAGTTCTTC TRBV28 few TRBD2 TRBJ2-1
CASSQGSGNTDTQYF TGTGCCAGCAGCCAAGGTAGCGGGAACACAGATACGCAGTATTTT TRBV4-2 once TRBD2 TRBJ2-3
CASSGRDRGAWKHNEQFF TGTGCCAGCAGTGGACGGGACAGGGGAGCCTGGAAACATAATGAGCAGTTCTTC TRBV2 medium-sized TRBD1 TRBJ2-1
CASSGLGGAYEQYF TGTGCCAGCAGCGGGCTGGGGGGGGCCTACGAGCAGTACTTC TRBV5-6 many TRBD2 TRBJ2-7
CASSEGQYGYTF TGTGCCAGCAGTGAAGGGCAGTATGGCTACACCTTC TRBV6-1 NA NA TRBJ1-2
CASSHSAGGVTGELFF TGCGCCAGCAGCCATTCCGCGGGAGGGGTCACCGGGGAGCTGTTTTTT TRBV4-1 NA TRBD2 TRBJ2-2
CASSFSDPYEQYF TGTGCCAGCAGCTTCTCAGACCCCTACGAGCAGTACTTC TRBV7-9 once NA TRBJ2-7
CASSRRLAGGVYNEQFF TGTGCCAGCAGCAGGAGACTAGCGGGAGGAGTTTACAATGAGCAGTTCTTC TRBV7-2 medium-sized TRBD2 TRBJ2-1
CASSETQEQYF TGTGCCAGCAGTGAAACCCAAGAGCAGTACTTC TRBV6-1 few NA TRBJ2-7
CASSPRLGDEQYF TGCGCCAGCAGCCCTCGACTTGGGGACGAGCAGTACTTC TRBV4-3 NA NA TRBJ2-7
CASSRTGTLNTEAFF TGTGCCAGCAGCCGAACAGGGACTTTGAACACTGAAGCTTTCTTT TRBV6-1 NA NA TRBJ1-1
CASSKIPNYVYTF TGTGCCAGTAGTAAGATCCCTAACTACGTCTACACCTTC TRBV19 NA NA TRBJ1-2
CASSRTTGADTQYF TGTGCCAGCAGCCGGACGACAGGGGCAGATACGCAGTATTTT TRBV7-9 NA TRBD1 TRBJ2-3
CASSPLAGGPNIQYF TGTGCCAGCAGTCCGCTAGCGGGAGGGCCCAACATTCAGTACTTC TRBV14 few TRBD2 TRBJ2-4
CASSWGSQKTQYF TGTGCCAGCAGCTGGGGGTCTCAAAAGACCCAGTACTTC TRBV7-9 NA NA TRBJ2-5
CSANFGSYSSGANVLTF TGCAGTGCTAACTTCGGGTCATACTCCTCTGGGGCCAACGTCCTGACTTTC TRBV20-1 NA NA TRBJ2-6
CSARTTGSRGYNEQFF TGCAGTGCTAGAACCACAGGGTCCCGGGGGTACAATGAGCAGTTCTTC TRBV20-1 NA NA TRBJ2-1